This note documents a single T cell receptor beta chain sequence. The source of the sample is a study of blood T cell repertoires in COVID-19. Study at large: Acute-phase and convalescent COVID-19 samples originated in the United States, Italy and Spain. The analysed material was cDNA or gDNA that came from T cells, B-cell-depleted T cells, or PBMCs.

This CDR3 has 14 residues. The trim removed 2 bases at V and 4 bases at J, leaving 4 bases unmatched. Authors' methods: The authors estimated nucleated cell counts from reference gene primer amplification. Assay: immunoSEQ multiplex PCR; the TCRdb copy retains only in-frame clones and omits some. The DNA gave D and trimming, while V, J and clone size come from that table. The sample carries about 190,000 clones, 90% recorded once. This TCR was recovered from a middle-aged man with acute or convalescent COVID-19. The V call is TRBV23-1, the J call TRBJ1-1; 7 bases match TRBD1. TRBV23-1 has ORF status, its function being uncertain. Sample: peripheral blood. CDR3 residues: CASSQPGQSTEAFF. CDR3 in DNA: TGCGCCAGCAGTCAACCGGGACAGAGCACTGAAGCTTTCTTT.